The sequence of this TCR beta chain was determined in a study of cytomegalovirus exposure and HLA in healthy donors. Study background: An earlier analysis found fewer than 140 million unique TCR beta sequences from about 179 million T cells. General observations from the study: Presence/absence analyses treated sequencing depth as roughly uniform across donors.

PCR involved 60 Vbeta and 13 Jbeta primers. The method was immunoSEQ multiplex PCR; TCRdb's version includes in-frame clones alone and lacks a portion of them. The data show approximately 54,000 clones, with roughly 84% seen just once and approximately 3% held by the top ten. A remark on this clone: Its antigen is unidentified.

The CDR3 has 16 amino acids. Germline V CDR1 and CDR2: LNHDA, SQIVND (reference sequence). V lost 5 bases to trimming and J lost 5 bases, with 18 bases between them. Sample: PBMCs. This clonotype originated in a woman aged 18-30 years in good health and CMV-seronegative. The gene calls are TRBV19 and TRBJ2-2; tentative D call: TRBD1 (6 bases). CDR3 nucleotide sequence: TGTGCCAGTAGTCTGGGGGCCACCGATTGGACCGGGGAGCTGTTTTTT. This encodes CASSLGATDWTGELFF.